This paragraph covers one T cell receptor (beta chain) sequence. This entry comes from a study of blood T cell repertoires in COVID-19. Germline lookup yields CDR1 SGHVS and CDR2 FNYEAQ. The CDR3 consists of 17 residues. Trimming cost V 0 bases and J 6 bases, with 17 bases left between them. Only in-frame clones appear in the TCRdb table, and some are missing; sequencing was by immunoSEQ multiplex PCR. The repertoire holds around 93,000 clones, with less than 95% as singletons. The sequencing sample was made of peripheral blood. The chain links TRBV7-6 to TRBJ2-2; weak D call: TRBD1 (5 bases). This receptor was obtained from a man aged 18 to 29 with COVID-19, enrolled during active disease. CDR3 nucleotide sequence: TGTGCCAGCAGCTTAGCCCCCGAATCCCTCAGGGCCGGGGAGCTGTTTTTT. The encoded protein is CASSLAPESLRAGELFF.